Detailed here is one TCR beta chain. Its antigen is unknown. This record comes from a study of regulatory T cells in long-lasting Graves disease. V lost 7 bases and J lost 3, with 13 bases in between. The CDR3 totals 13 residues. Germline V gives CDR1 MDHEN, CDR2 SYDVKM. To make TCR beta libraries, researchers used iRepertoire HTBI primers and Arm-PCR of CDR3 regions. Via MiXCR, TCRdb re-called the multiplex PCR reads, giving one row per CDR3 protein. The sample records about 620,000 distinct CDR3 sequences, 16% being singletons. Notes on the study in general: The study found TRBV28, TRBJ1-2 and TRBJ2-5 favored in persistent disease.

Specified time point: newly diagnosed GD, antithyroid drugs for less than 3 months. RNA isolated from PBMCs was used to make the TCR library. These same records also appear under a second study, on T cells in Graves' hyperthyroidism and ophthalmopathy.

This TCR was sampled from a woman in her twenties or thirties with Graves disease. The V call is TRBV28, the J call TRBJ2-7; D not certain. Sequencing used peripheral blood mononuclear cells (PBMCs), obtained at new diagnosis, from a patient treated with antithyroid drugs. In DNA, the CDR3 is TGTGCCAGCATTAGTCAGCCGGGCTACGAGCAGTACTTC. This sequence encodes CASISQPGYEQYF.